The rows below give T cell receptor beta chains drawn from one sample of a study of cytomegalovirus exposure and HLA in healthy donors. Libraries were prepared by immunoSEQ multiplex PCR; TCRdb keeps only in-frame clonotypes and omits some of them. The table records about 140,000 clones, 70% to 80% of them present only once. Sequenced: PBMCs. Source of these receptors: a woman aged 40 to 50 in good health and CMV-seropositive. The CDR3 runs from the conserved cysteine through the conserved F or W. A D gene is named only where the DNA matches it firmly. Some rows have no size entry. The others give once, few or many, or a class for an expanded clone.

.	TRBJ2-1	TRBV6-5	TRBD2	TGTGCCAGCAGGGCCGCGGGAGCGAGAAATGAGCAGTTCTTC	CASRAAGARNEQFF
few	TRBJ2-5	TRBV5-1	TRBD2	TGCGCCAGCAGCTCAATATCGGGGGGATCAGCAGAGACCCAGTACTTC	CASSSISGGSAETQYF
.	TRBJ2-7	TRBV19	TRBD2	TGTGCCAGTAGTATGAATCCCAGCGGGAGAGGGGGAGAGCAGTACTTC	CASSMNPSGRGGEQYF
.	TRBJ2-7	TRBV18	.	TGTGCCAGCTCACCACCGCTAAGGGAGCCCTACGAGCAGTACTTC	CASSPPLREPYEQYF
.	TRBJ2-7	TRBV28	TRBD2	TGTGCCAGCAGTTGGGGGGGAAACCCCTACGAGCAGTACTTC	CASSWGGNPYEQYF
.	TRBJ2-7	TRBV5-4	.	TGTGCCAGCAGCTTGAAGGGGCCGGACGGCTACGAGCAGTACTTC	CASSLKGPDGYEQYF
.	TRBJ2-7	TRBV10-2	TRBD2	TGCGCCAGCTCCCGAGGGCCTAGCGGGCGGTACGAGCAGTACTTC	CASSRGPSGRYEQYF
once	TRBJ2-3	TRBV5-6	TRBD2	TGTGCCAGCAGCCTGTTAAGCGGGAGCGGAGATACGCAGTATTTT	CASSLLSGSGDTQYF
.	TRBJ2-4	TRBV2	TRBD1	TGTGCCAGCAGTGTAAGGGACAGTCGTCAGTACTTC	CASSVRDSRQYF
.	TRBJ2-5	TRBV6-1	TRBD2	TGTGCCAGCAGTGCCGGACTAGCGGGCTTCGAAGAGACCCAGTACTTC	CASSAGLAGFEETQYF
.	TRBJ2-7	TRBV6-1	TRBD2	TGTGCCAGCAGGCGCGGGAGGGACTACGAGCAGTACTTC	CASRRGRDYEQYF
.	TRBJ2-7	TRBV7-2	TRBD2	TGTGCCAGCAGCCCGAGTAGCGGGAGGGACGAGCAGTACTTC	CASSPSSGRDEQYF
.	TRBJ2-6	TRBV11-2	.	TGTGCCAGCAGCTCCCTGAGGACTGGGGCCAACGTCCTGACTTTC	CASSSLRTGANVLTF
once	TRBJ2-5	TRBV7-9	.	TGTGCCAGCAGCTCTACGGGTTTGGAGACCCAGTACTTC	CASSSTGLETQYF
.	TRBJ2-2	TRBV5-6	.	TGTGCCAGCAGCTTGGCGGTCTATAACACCGGGGAGCTGTTTTTT	CASSLAVYNTGELFF
.	TRBJ1-1	TRBV6-5	.	TGTGCCAGCAGCCGACAGCTAGGGAACACTGAAGCTTTCTTT	CASSRQLGNTEAFF
.	TRBJ1-1	TRBV19	.	TGTGCCAGTAGTGCTTGGTTGGGCAGAATGAACACTGAAGCTTTCTTT	CASSAWLGRMNTEAFF
many	TRBJ2-7	TRBV6-1	TRBD1	TGTGCCAGCAGAATACAGGGGTCCCACGAGCAGTACTTC	CASRIQGSHEQYF
.	TRBJ2-3	TRBV5-1	TRBD2	TGCGCCAGCAGCTTGTGGGCGGGAGGAATAGATACGCAGTATTTT	CASSLWAGGIDTQYF
few	TRBJ2-1	TRBV28	TRBD2	TGTGCCAGCAGTTTGGGAGGGGCCTACAATGAGCAGTTCTTC	CASSLGGAYNEQFF
.	TRBJ1-2	TRBV7-9	TRBD1	TGTGCCAGCAGCTCCGGACAGGGCTACACAGAATATGGCTACACCTTC	CASSSGQGYTEYGYTF
.	TRBJ1-4	TRBV28	.	TGTGCCAGCCGCCAGCAGGGGACTGAAAAACTGTTTTTT	CASRQQGTEKLFF
.	TRBJ2-6	TRBV7-3	.	TGTGCCAGCAGCTCCCCGGGTGGGGCCAACGTCCTGACTTTC	CASSSPGGANVLTF
.	TRBJ2-5	TRBV7-2	.	TGTGCCAGCAGCGTACAAACAGGGCAAGAGACCCAGTACTTC	CASSVQTGQETQYF
.	TRBJ2-7	TRBV15	.	TGTGCCACCAGTGAACGGGAGTTATACGAGCAGTACTTC	CATSERELYEQYF
.	TRBJ1-2	TRBV5-1	TRBD1	TGCGCCAGCAGTGATTCCCGGGACAGGGGCAACTATGGCTACACCTTC	CASSDSRDRGNYGYTF
.	TRBJ2-5	TRBV25-1	.	TGTGCCAGCAGTGAGCTAGGTCAGGGAAGCCAAGAGACCCAGTACTTC	CASSELGQGSQETQYF
.	TRBJ2-7	TRBV9	TRBD1	TGTGCCAGCAGCGGCCGGGACAGGGGTACAGTAGAGCAGTACTTC	CASSGRDRGTVEQYF
.	TRBJ2-7	TRBV6-5	.	TGTGCCAGCAGTTACTCCGGGACTCTATCCTACGAGCAGTACTTC	CASSYSGTLSYEQYF
.	TRBJ2-1	TRBV9	TRBD2	TGTGCCAGCAGCGGGACTAGCGGCAATGAGCAGTTCTTC	CASSGTSGNEQFF
.	TRBJ2-1	TRBV18	TRBD2	TGTGCCAGCTCACCACCTAGCGGGCGGGTGGGGAATGAGCAGTTCTTC	CASSPPSGRVGNEQFF
.	TRBJ2-2	TRBV19	TRBD2	TGTGCCAGTCACTTAGCGGGAGGTAACACCGGGGAGCTGTTTTTT	CASHLAGGNTGELFF
.	TRBJ1-5	TRBV7-2	.	TGTGCCAGCAGCTTAGCCCCAGGCAATCAGCCCCAGCATTTT	CASSLAPGNQPQHF
.	TRBJ2-3	TRBV5-1	.	TGCGCCAGCAGCTTGCTAGCAAGCACAGATACGCAGTATTTT	CASSLLASTDTQYF
.	TRBJ2-5	TRBV2	.	TGTGCCAGCAGTGAAGTGGGCCAGGGAGAGACCCAGTACTTC	CASSEVGQGETQYF
.	TRBJ2-1	TRBV2	TRBD2	TGTGCCAGCACCGCAAACGGGGGGAATGAGCAGTTCTTC	CASTANGGNEQFF
.	TRBJ2-7	TRBV28	TRBD2	TGTGCCAGCAGTTTATTACGAGGACTAGGGCCCTACGAGCAGTACTTC	CASSLLRGLGPYEQYF
.	TRBJ1-2	TRBV28	TRBD1	TGTGCCAGCAGTCGACAGGGGGTGTATGGCTACACCTTC	CASSRQGVYGYTF
.	TRBJ1-3	TRBV15	TRBD1	TGTGCCACCAGAGGACAGGGGGCGAACACCATATATTTT	CATRGQGANTIYF
.	TRBJ2-7	TRBV6-5	TRBD1	TGTGCCAGCAGTCGCTCCGGGACAGGGTCCTACGAGCAGTACTTC	CASSRSGTGSYEQYF
.	TRBJ2-3	TRBV19	TRBD1	TGTGCCAGTAGTACTTGGCTACAGGGGCCCACCCGCACAGATACGCAGTATTTT	CASSTWLQGPTRTDTQYF
.	TRBJ2-5	TRBV28	TRBD2	TGTGCCAGCAGTTTAGCGGGAGGTGAGGAGACCCAGTACTTC	CASSLAGGEETQYF
.	TRBJ1-5	TRBV10-3	TRBD1	TGTGCCAGCGCTGACAGGGGGGGCCAGCCCCAGCATTTT	CASADRGGQPQHF
.	TRBJ2-7	TRBV10-3	.	TGTGCCATCGGGCCACTCAACTACGAGCAGTACTTC	CAIGPLNYEQYF
.	TRBJ2-1	TRBV19	.	TGTGCCAGTAGTATCGGGCAGGGATACAATGAGCAGTTCTTC	CASSIGQGYNEQFF
.	TRBJ1-2	TRBV2	TRBD1	TGTGCCATATCGGGGACTGGACAGGGTGGTACGGGCGGCTACACCTTC	CAISGTGQGGTGGYTF